The sequence of this T cell receptor (beta chain) was determined in a study of T cell responses to AZD1222 COVID-19 vaccine. Study results and limitations: None of the repertoires were sampled until the peak T cell response had passed.

The CDR3 spans 16 residues. Germline V CDR1 and CDR2: SGDLS, YYNGEE. V was clipped by 4 bases and J by 1 base, with 15 bases between them. TCRdb keeps only in-frame clones here, not all; method: immunoSEQ multiplex PCR. The data hold some 130,000 clones, with 88% observed a single time. About this clone itself: What it binds is unknown.

The origin of this receptor is an adult in good health. Sequencing used peripheral blood, obtained on day 0 of AZD1222 vaccination. The rearrangement uses TRBV9 and TRBJ1-3; D might be TRBD1 (6 bases). The CDR3 region has the DNA TGTGCCAGCAGCATCGATACAGGGCCGTCTGGAAACACCATATATTTT. Encoded protein: CASSIDTGPSGNTIYF.